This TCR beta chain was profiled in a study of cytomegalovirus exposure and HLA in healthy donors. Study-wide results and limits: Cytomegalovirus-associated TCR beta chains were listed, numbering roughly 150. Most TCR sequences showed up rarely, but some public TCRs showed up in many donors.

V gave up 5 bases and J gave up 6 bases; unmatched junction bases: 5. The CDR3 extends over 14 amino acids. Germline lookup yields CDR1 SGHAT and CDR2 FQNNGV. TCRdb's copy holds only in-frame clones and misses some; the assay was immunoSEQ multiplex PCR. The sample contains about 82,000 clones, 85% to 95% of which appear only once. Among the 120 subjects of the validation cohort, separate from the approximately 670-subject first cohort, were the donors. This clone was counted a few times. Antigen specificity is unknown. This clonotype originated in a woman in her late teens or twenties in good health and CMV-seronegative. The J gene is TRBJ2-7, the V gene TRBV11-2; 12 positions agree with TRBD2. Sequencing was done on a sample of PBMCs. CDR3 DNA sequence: TGTGCCAGCAGCGCGACTAGCGGGGGTGGCGAGCAGTACTTC. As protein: CASSATSGGGEQYF.